What follows are 5 T cell receptor beta chains derived from one specimen sequenced in a study of T cell responses to AZD1222 COVID-19 vaccine. Clones were read by immunoSEQ multiplex PCR, and TCRdb kept only the in-frame ones, dropping some. The sample includes some 42,000 clones, approximately 80% of them seen just once. The source material was peripheral blood, sampled 28 days after the second AZD1222 dose. These receptors were obtained from an adult who received the AZD1222 COVID-19 vaccine.

This sequence joins TRBV14 and TRBJ1-1; D unclear. The germline CDR1 and CDR2 sequences are SGHDN and FVKESK. Between the trimmed V and J ends, which lost 6 bases and 0 bases, there was a span of 8 bases. This CDR3 has 13 residues. The CDR3 coding sequence is TGTGCCAGCAGTTTCAGCTTGAACACTGAAGCTTTCTTT. This codes for CASSFSLNTEAFF. The variable domain in full, completed from reference TRBV14 and TRBJ1-1, reads EAGVTQFPSHSVIEKGQTVTLRCDPISGHDNLYWYRRVMGKEIKFLLHFVKESKQDESGMPNNRFLAERTGGTYSTLKVQPAELEDSGVYFCASSFSLNTEAFFGQGTRLTVV.

The gene calls are TRBV5-4 and TRBJ1-2, with 7 positions matching TRBD1. The V gene's germline CDR1 is SGHNT and CDR2 YYREEE (reference sequence). The junction had 16 bases not matched to a gene; V was cut back by 2 bases and J by 3 bases. CDR3 size: 18 residues. As DNA, the CDR3 is TGTGCCAGCAGCTTCCCCCCGGGACAGAAAACTCGATACTATGGCTACACCTTC. Translation: CASSFPPGQKTRYYGYTF.

The chain links TRBV7-3 to TRBJ2-5; D might be TRBD2 (6 bases). Trimming took 5 bases from V and 3 from J, leaving 16 bases between them. In germline, CDR1 is SGHTA, CDR2 FQGTGA. This CDR3 spans 15 amino acids. The CDR3 DNA sequence: TGTGCCAGCAGCCGAGGCGGGGCGGCAAAAGAGACCCAGTACTTC. This gives the protein CASSRGGAAKETQYF.

This clone showed up just once. The chain employs TRBV12-5 and TRBJ1-5; 8 positions agree with TRBD1. Germline V gives CDR1 LGHNT, CDR2 FRNRAP. CDR3 length: 16 amino acids. The V and J ends lost 5 bases and 2 bases, in that order; junction bases with no gene match: 8. The CDR3 DNA follows: TGTGCTAGTGGTACCGGACAGGGATTGGGCAATCAGCCCCAGCATTTT. Amino acid sequence: CASGTGQGLGNQPQHF.

The table lists this clone with a few counts. The V and J genes are TRBV3-1 (or the pseudogene TRBV3-2) and TRBJ2-1; either TRBD1 or TRBD2 may fit D (5 bases each). The germline CDR1 and CDR2 sequences are LGHDT and YNNKEL (reference sequence). Between the trimmed V and J ends, which lost 1 base and 4 bases, there was a span of 14 bases. The CDR3 runs 16 residues. The CDR3 spells CASSQADWDPYNEQFF. CDR3 DNA: TGTGCCAGCAGCCAAGCAGACTGGGACCCGTACAATGAGCAGTTCTTC.